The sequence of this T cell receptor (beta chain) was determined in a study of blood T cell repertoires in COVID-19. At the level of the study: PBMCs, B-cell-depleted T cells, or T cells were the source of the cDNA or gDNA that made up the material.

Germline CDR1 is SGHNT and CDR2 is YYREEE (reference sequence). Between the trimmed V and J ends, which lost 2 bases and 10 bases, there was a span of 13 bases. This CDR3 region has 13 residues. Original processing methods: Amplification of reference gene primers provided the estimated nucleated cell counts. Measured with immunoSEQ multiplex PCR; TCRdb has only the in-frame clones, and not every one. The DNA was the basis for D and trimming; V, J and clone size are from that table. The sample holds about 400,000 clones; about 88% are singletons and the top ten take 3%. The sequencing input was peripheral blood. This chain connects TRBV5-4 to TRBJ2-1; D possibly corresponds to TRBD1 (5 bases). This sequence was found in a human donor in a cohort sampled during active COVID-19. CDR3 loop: CASSFWGREEQFF. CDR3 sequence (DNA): TGTGCCAGCAGCTTCTGGGGCAGGGAAGAGCAGTTCTTC.